Listed below are T cell receptor beta chains from one sample, sequenced in a study of cytomegalovirus exposure and HLA in healthy donors. Clones were read by immunoSEQ multiplex PCR, and TCRdb kept only the in-frame ones, dropping some. Among about 130,000 clones listed, 82% were seen once. Sequencing was done on a sample of PBMCs. Receptors originate from a man aged 25 to 45 in good health and CMV-seropositive. CDR3s leave out the opening cysteine and the closing phenylalanine or tryptophan. The order of the fields is J gene, D gene, V gene, CDR3 protein. A D gene is named only where the DNA matches it firmly.

>TRBJ1-2|TRBD1|TRBV18
ASSPSRQGLYGYT
>TRBJ2-3|-|TRBV21-1
ASSSYPLGQAPSGGRGNTQY
>TRBJ1-2|-|TRBV18
ASSQKDRGSYGYT
>TRBJ2-7|TRBD2|TRBV7-8
ASSPRTSGGPREQY
>TRBJ2-3|TRBD1|TRBV9
ASSERTGTTDTQY
>TRBJ2-6|-|TRBV19
ASSTDRYSGANVLT
>TRBJ1-2|-|TRBV7-9
ASSSPRGYT
>TRBJ2-7|-|TRBV4-1
ASSQVGSYSYEQY
>TRBJ2-5|-|TRBV7-8
ASSLAGGLGETQY
>TRBJ2-5|TRBD1|TRBV5-4
ASSQGQGIETQY
>TRBJ2-7|TRBD2|TRBV7-9
ALGGSLRYEQY
>TRBJ2-2|-|TRBV19
ASSGSLGGELF
>TRBJ1-1|TRBD1|TRBV10-3
ATLARTGLNTEAF
>TRBJ1-3|TRBD1|TRBV5-4
ASSPGQAGSGNTIY
>TRBJ1-5|-|TRBV6-1
ASSEFYSSNQPQH
>TRBJ2-7|TRBD2|TRBV13
ASSFRLAGGLEQY
>TRBJ2-3|TRBD1|TRBV9
ASSGRGPDTQY
>TRBJ2-3|TRBD2|TRBV5-6
ASSLRRLAGSTDTQY
>TRBJ2-7|-|TRBV10-2
ASSDGSSSYEQY
>TRBJ2-5|-|TRBV12-2
ASRLKSGGQETQY
>TRBJ1-4|TRBD1|TRBV29-1
SVGQPSPTNEKLF
>TRBJ2-5|-|TRBV7-6
ASSPLRSETQY
>TRBJ2-1|-|TRBV10-2
ASSEASSYNEQF
>TRBJ2-7|-|TRBV7-7
ASSLAGYHEQY
>TRBJ1-2|-|TRBV15
ATSREKGGVDGYT
>TRBJ1-5|TRBD1|TRBV29-1
SVSGQGPNQPQH
>TRBJ1-2|-|TRBV6-5
ASSHRQDYLYGYT
>TRBJ2-5|-|TRBV29-1
SAEAGQETQY
>TRBJ1-5|TRBD1|TRBV7-2
ASSLARGTGGWQPQH
>TRBJ1-1|-|TRBV10-3
AIGRNTEAF
>TRBJ2-1|TRBD2|TRBV7-2
ASSSFSGTRGNEQF
>TRBJ2-2|TRBD1|TRBV27
ASTPPGQHTGELF
>TRBJ2-7|-|TRBV5-6
ASSPGGTLSYEQY
>TRBJ1-2|-|TRBV5-8
AARSEESYGYT
>TRBJ1-5|-|TRBV7-2
ASGEGRGQPQH
>TRBJ2-5|-|TRBV7-9
ASSPGGQGGRETQY
>TRBJ2-2|TRBD2|TRBV27
ASSLSSGGPPGELF
>TRBJ2-1|-|TRBV11-1
ASSSRGGGTSYNEQF
>TRBJ2-2|-|TRBV5-1
ASSLFATINTGELF
>TRBJ1-2|-|TRBV27
ASSLTDSKHYGYT
>TRBJ2-2|TRBD2|TRBV5-6
ASSLVLAGDTGELF
>TRBJ2-2|TRBD1|TRBV4-2
ASSHLTGTGELF
>TRBJ2-7|-|TRBV18
ASSPRRDPYEQY
>TRBJ2-7|-|TRBV21-1
ASSDAIDYEQY
>TRBJ2-7|TRBD2|TRBV30
AWSSGTSGPYEQY
>TRBJ2-2|TRBD1|TRBV19
ATRTGATGPGELF
>TRBJ2-7|TRBD2|TRBV4-3
ASSQGRGVITYEQY
>TRBJ1-2|TRBD1|TRBV5-4
ASSPGTGGTYEDGYT